The rows below give T cell receptor beta chains drawn from one sample of a study of blood T cell repertoires in COVID-19. Using immunoSEQ multiplex PCR, the repertoire was profiled, and TCRdb retains in-frame clones only, with some absent. The table shows 90,000 to 100,000 clones, with over 70% occurring only once. Sequences were obtained from peripheral blood. The receptor source for this set is a man aged 55 to 70 with acute or convalescent COVID-19. CDR3s include the opening cysteine and the closing phenylalanine or tryptophan. The order of the fields is J gene, V gene, CDR3 protein.

j_call: TRBJ2-3
v_call: TRBV19
cdr3_aa: CASQTGGGTDTQYF

j_call: TRBJ1-2
v_call: TRBV5-6
cdr3_aa: CASSFPTGGGYGYTF

j_call: TRBJ2-2
v_call: TRBV5-4
cdr3_aa: CASSFGTGELFF

j_call: TRBJ2-3
v_call: TRBV27
cdr3_aa: CASSLFGTVLDTQYF

j_call: TRBJ1-5
v_call: TRBV12-3/TRBV12-4
cdr3_aa: CASSLTGGQPQHF

j_call: TRBJ1-5
v_call: TRBV27
cdr3_aa: CASSFRQGLSNQPQHF

j_call: TRBJ2-7
v_call: TRBV14
cdr3_aa: CASSQEAHETRNYEQYF

j_call: TRBJ2-2
v_call: TRBV9
cdr3_aa: CASRIQGDTGELFF

j_call: TRBJ1-1
v_call: TRBV10-3
cdr3_aa: CAISESDKDHTEAFF

j_call: TRBJ2-2
v_call: TRBV3-1/TRBV3-2
cdr3_aa: CASSSRAGLGSGELFF

j_call: TRBJ1-2
v_call: TRBV20-1
cdr3_aa: CSASGGGTGDHYGYTF

j_call: TRBJ1-1
v_call: TRBV5-1
cdr3_aa: CASRGGQNTEAFF

j_call: TRBJ2-1
v_call: TRBV6-2/TRBV6-3
cdr3_aa: CASSLTVTSYNEQFF

j_call: TRBJ1-2
v_call: TRBV28
cdr3_aa: CASSDGQGYYYGYTF

j_call: TRBJ2-1
v_call: TRBV6-6
cdr3_aa: CASSYPTVYNEQFF

j_call: TRBJ1-1
v_call: TRBV23-1
cdr3_aa: CASSQGAGQGNTEAFF

j_call: TRBJ2-7
v_call: TRBV4-2
cdr3_aa: CASSQGTGTGGHEQYF

j_call: TRBJ2-5
v_call: TRBV14
cdr3_aa: CASSRGQQETQYF

j_call: TRBJ2-5
v_call: TRBV11-3
cdr3_aa: CASSLGWLQETQYF

j_call: TRBJ2-1
v_call: TRBV7-8
cdr3_aa: CASSTRLAGVVYNEQFF

j_call: TRBJ2-7
v_call: TRBV3-1/TRBV3-2
cdr3_aa: CASSQGRRDRASYEQYF

j_call: TRBJ2-2
v_call: TRBV5-1
cdr3_aa: CASSFIGGSDTGELFF

j_call: TRBJ1-5
v_call: TRBV6-6
cdr3_aa: CASSYREQWQPQHF

j_call: TRBJ1-2
v_call: TRBV13
cdr3_aa: CASSLRQGEDGYTF

j_call: TRBJ2-2
v_call: TRBV14
cdr3_aa: CASSQFRTSTTGELFF

j_call: TRBJ2-5
v_call: TRBV11-2
cdr3_aa: CASSTTWTEKETQYF

j_call: TRBJ1-4
v_call: TRBV5-1
cdr3_aa: CASSSQGTPGEKLFF

j_call: TRBJ2-5
v_call: TRBV28
cdr3_aa: CASSLVGQGLETQYF

j_call: TRBJ1-5
v_call: TRBV7-9
cdr3_aa: CASSLGQGPQPQHF

j_call: TRBJ1-3
v_call: TRBV30
cdr3_aa: CAWSVFAGQASGNTIYF

j_call: TRBJ2-1
v_call: TRBV19
cdr3_aa: CASKNQDRASYNEQFF

j_call: TRBJ2-1
v_call: TRBV7-2
cdr3_aa: CASSLMSGSSYNEQFF

j_call: TRBJ2-2
v_call: TRBV11-1
cdr3_aa: CASSFYAANTGELFF

j_call: TRBJ1-5
v_call: TRBV2
cdr3_aa: CASSVLGGKPQHF

j_call: TRBJ2-6
v_call: TRBV6-2/TRBV6-3
cdr3_aa: CATSSRTGLANVLTF

j_call: TRBJ2-3
v_call: TRBV7-2
cdr3_aa: CASSLDRRGGTQYF

j_call: TRBJ1-1
v_call: TRBV6-6
cdr3_aa: CASSPTGGETEAFF

j_call: TRBJ2-3
v_call: TRBV10-2
cdr3_aa: CASRGQFFTDTQYF

j_call: TRBJ2-5
v_call: TRBV3-1/TRBV3-2
cdr3_aa: CASSQDSGLKETQYF

j_call: TRBJ1-5
v_call: TRBV6-5
cdr3_aa: CASSPSGLPQPQHF

j_call: TRBJ1-4
v_call: TRBV12-3/TRBV12-4
cdr3_aa: CASSLVGEKLFF

j_call: TRBJ1-1
v_call: TRBV5-4
cdr3_aa: CASSFSLNTEAFF

j_call: TRBJ2-3
v_call: TRBV24-1
cdr3_aa: CATSGRGINTDTQYF

j_call: TRBJ1-6
v_call: TRBV9
cdr3_aa: CASSVVGAPSPLHF

j_call: TRBJ1-1
v_call: TRBV9
cdr3_aa: CASSVDYSNTEAFF

j_call: TRBJ1-4
v_call: TRBV5-6
cdr3_aa: CASSRIKQGRKNEKLFF

j_call: TRBJ2-7
v_call: TRBV4-3
cdr3_aa: CASSQGLQLYEQYF

j_call: TRBJ1-5
v_call: TRBV2
cdr3_aa: CASNSDRGGNQPQHF

j_call: TRBJ2-3
v_call: TRBV2
cdr3_aa: CASSLTANQGDTQYF

j_call: TRBJ1-2
v_call: TRBV5-4
cdr3_aa: CASSRVGYGYTF

j_call: TRBJ2-5
v_call: TRBV12-3/TRBV12-4
cdr3_aa: CASNRPGSETQYF

j_call: TRBJ1-6
v_call: TRBV6-5
cdr3_aa: CASRRQSYNSPLHF

j_call: TRBJ2-7
v_call: TRBV18
cdr3_aa: CASSSSGQAYEQYF

j_call: TRBJ1-1
v_call: TRBV27
cdr3_aa: CASTAGQGGAFF

j_call: TRBJ2-1
v_call: TRBV5-4
cdr3_aa: CASSLAGLAGVLNEQFF

j_call: TRBJ2-3
v_call: TRBV19
cdr3_aa: CASSLRRGGADTQYF

j_call: TRBJ2-2
v_call: TRBV2
cdr3_aa: CASRSGLNTGELFF

j_call: TRBJ2-3
v_call: TRBV19
cdr3_aa: CASSIDSYTQYF